This T cell receptor (beta chain) was identified in a study of T cell repertoires in cytomegalovirus infection. The V end was cut by 1 base, the J end by 2 bases, with 9 bases between. The germline gives CDR1 SGHNT, CDR2 YYREEE (reference sequence). This CDR3 region has 15 residues. TCRdb redid the calling of the reads with MiXCR, one entry per CDR3 protein. The top ten clones hold approximately 30% of a sample with 150,000 to 200,000 distinct CDR3 sequences, 13% to 15% of them seen once. This clonotype was recorded a few times. Sequencing was performed on PBMCs. The chain couples TRBV5-4 to TRBJ2-2, with D possibly being TRBD2 (6 bases). The receptor's source is a human donor in good health (CMV status not recorded). Some clones in this sample may be carry-over from other donors' samples. The CDR3: CASSLTRGNTGELFF. In nucleotides, the CDR3 is TGTGCCAGCAGCTTGACGCGGGGTAACACCGGGGAGCTGTTTTTT. The variable domain in full, with the rest retrieved from reference TRBV5-4 and TRBJ2-2, is ETGVTQSPTHLIKTRGQQVTLRCSSQSGHNTVSWYQQALGQGPQFIFQYYREEENGRGNFPPRFSGLQFPNYSSELNVNALELDDSALYLCASSLTRGNTGELFFGEGSRLTVL.